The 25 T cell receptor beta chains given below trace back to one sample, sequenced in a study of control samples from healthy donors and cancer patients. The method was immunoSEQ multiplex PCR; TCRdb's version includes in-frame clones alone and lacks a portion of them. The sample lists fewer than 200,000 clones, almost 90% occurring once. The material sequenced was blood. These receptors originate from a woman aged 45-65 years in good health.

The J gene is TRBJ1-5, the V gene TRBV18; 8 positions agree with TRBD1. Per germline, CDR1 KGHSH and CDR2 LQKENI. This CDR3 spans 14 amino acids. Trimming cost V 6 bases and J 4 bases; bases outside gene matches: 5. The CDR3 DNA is TGTGCCAGCTCCAGGGACAGGATTAATCAGCCCCAGCATTTT. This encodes CASSRDRINQPQHF.

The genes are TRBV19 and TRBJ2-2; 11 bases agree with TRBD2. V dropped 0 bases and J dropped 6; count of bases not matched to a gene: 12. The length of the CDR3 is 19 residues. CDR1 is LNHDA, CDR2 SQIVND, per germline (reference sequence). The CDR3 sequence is CASSIELSVGLAVPGELFF. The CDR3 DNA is TGTGCCAGTAGTATAGAGTTGTCCGTGGGACTAGCGGTCCCCGGGGAGCTGTTTTTT.

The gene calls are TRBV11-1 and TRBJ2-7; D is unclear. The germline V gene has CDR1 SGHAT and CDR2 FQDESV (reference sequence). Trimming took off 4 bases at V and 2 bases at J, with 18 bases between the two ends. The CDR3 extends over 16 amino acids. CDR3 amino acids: CASSSGPGLLAYEQYF. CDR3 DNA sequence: TGTGCCAGCAGCTCAGGACCTGGGCTGCTGGCCTACGAGCAGTACTTC.

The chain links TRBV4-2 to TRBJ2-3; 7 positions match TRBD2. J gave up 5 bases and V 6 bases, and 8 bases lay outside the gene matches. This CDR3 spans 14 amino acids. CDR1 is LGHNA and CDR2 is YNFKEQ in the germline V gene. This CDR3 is CASRFGRAVDTQYF. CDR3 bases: TGTGCCAGCAGGTTTGGGAGGGCCGTAGATACGCAGTATTTT.

This chain's CDR3 is CASSEGTGVEAFF. CDR3 nucleotide sequence: TGTGCCAGCAGCGAGGGGACAGGGGTAGAAGCTTTCTTT. This chain uses TRBV2 with TRBJ1-1, with 10 bases lining up with TRBD1. The CDR3 spans 13 residues. V lost 6 bases to trimming and J lost 8 bases; unmatched junction nucleotides: 6. Looked up from germline, CDR1 is SNHLY and CDR2 is FYNNEI.

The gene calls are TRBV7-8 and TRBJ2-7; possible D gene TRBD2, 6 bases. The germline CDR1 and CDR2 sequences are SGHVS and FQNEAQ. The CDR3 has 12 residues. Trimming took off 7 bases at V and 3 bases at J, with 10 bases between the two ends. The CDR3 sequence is CASTRGVYEQYF. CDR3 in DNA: TGTGCCAGCACGCGCGGGGTCTACGAGCAGTACTTC.

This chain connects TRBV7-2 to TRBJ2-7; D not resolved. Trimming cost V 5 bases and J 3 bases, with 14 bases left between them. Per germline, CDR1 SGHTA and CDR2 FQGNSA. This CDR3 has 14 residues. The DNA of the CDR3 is TGTGCCAGCAGCCGGTCGGACGTCGGCTACGAGCAGTACTTC. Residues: CASSRSDVGYEQYF.

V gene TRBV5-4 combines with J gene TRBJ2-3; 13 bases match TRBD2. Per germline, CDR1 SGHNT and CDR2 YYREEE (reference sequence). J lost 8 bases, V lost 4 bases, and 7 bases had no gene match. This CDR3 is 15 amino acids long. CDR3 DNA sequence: TGTGCCAGCAGCAGCACTAGCGGGGGGGCCGGTACGCAGTATTTT. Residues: CASSSTSGGAGTQYF.

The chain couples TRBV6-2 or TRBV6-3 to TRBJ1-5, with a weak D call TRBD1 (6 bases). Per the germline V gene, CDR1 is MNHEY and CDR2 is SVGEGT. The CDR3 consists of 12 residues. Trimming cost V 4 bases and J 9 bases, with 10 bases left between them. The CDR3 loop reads CASSFPQGPQHF. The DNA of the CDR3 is TGTGCCAGCAGTTTCCCACAGGGGCCCCAGCATTTT.

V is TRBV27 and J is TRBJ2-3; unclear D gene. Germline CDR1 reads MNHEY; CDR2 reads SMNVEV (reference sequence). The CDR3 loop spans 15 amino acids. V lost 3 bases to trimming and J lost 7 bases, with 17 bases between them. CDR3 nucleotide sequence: TGTGCCAGCAGTTTCTACTTGGGTGCCGTGAATACGCAGTATTTT. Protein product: CASSFYLGAVNTQYF.

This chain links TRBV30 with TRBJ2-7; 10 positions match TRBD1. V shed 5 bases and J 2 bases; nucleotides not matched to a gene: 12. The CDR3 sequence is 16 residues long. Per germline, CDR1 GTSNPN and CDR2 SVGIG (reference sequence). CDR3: CAWAKDRDRGTYEQYF. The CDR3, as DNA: TGTGCCTGGGCCAAAGACCGGGACAGGGGTACCTACGAGCAGTACTTC. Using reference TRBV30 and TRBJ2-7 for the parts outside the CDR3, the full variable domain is SQTIHQWPATLVQPVGSPLSLECTVEGTSNPNLYWYRQAAGRGLQLLFYSVGIGQISSEVPQNLSASRPQDRQFILSSKKLLLSDSGFYLCAWAKDRDRGTYEQYFGPGTRLTVT.

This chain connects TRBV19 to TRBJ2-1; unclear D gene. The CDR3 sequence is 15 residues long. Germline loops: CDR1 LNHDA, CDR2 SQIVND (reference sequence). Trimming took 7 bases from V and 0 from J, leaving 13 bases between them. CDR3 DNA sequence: TGTGCCAGTAATCAGGAACTCGGCTCCTACAATGAGCAGTTCTTC. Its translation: CASNQELGSYNEQFF.

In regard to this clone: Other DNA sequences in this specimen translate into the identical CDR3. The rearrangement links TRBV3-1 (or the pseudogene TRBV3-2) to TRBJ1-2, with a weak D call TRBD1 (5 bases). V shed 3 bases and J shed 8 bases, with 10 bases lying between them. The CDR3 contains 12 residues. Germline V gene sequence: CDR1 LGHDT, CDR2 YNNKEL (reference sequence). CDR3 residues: CASSQGRGGYTF. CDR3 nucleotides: TGTGCCAGCAGCCAGGGAAGGGGCGGCTACACCTTC.

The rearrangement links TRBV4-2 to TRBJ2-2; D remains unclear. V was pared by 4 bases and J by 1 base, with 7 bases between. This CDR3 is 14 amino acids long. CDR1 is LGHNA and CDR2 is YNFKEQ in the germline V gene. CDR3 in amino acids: CASSLSLNTGELFF. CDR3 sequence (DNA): TGTGCCAGCAGCCTTTCACTGAACACCGGGGAGCTGTTTTTT.

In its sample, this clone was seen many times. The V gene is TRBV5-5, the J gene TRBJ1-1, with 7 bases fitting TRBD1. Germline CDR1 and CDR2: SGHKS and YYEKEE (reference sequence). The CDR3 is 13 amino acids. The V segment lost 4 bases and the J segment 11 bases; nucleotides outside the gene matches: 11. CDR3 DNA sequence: TGTGCCAGCAGCCCCAGACAGGGCTGGACGGCTTTCTTT. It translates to CASSPRQGWTAFF.

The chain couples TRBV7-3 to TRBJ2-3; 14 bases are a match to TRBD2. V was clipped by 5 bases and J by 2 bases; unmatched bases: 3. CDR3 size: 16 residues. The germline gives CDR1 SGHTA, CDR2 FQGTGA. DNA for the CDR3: TGTGCCAGCAGCGGGACTAGCGGGGGAATCACAGATACGCAGTATTTT. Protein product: CASSGTSGGITDTQYF.

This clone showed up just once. CDR3 in DNA: TGCGCCAGCAGCCAAGTCCCCGGGACTAGCGACGATACGCAGTATTTT. This encodes CASSQVPGTSDDTQYF. V usage is TRBV4-3 and J usage is TRBJ2-3; 10 bases fit TRBD2. Looked up from germline, CDR1 is LGHNA and CDR2 is YSLEER. CDR3 length equals 16 residues. V shed 1 base and J 6 bases; nucleotides not matched to a gene: 7.

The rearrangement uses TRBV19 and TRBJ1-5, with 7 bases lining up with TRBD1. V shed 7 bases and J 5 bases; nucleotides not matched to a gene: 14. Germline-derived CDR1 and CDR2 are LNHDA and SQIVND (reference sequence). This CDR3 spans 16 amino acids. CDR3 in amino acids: CASTPRTGALDQPQHF. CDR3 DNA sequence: TGTGCCAGTACCCCTAGGACAGGTGCCCTCGATCAGCCCCAGCATTTT.

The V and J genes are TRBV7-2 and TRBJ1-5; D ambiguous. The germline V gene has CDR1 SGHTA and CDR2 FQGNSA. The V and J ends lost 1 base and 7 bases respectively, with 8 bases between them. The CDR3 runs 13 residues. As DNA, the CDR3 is TGTGCCAGCAGCTTAGTGGGAGGGCAGCCCCAGCATTTT. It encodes CASSLVGGQPQHF.

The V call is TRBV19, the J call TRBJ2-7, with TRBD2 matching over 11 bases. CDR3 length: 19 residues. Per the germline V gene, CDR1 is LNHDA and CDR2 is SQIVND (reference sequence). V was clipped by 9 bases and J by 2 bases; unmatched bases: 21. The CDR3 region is CASHIFRTSGRGGTYEQYF. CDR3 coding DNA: TGTGCCAGCCATATCTTTCGTACTAGCGGGAGAGGGGGGACCTACGAGCAGTACTTC.

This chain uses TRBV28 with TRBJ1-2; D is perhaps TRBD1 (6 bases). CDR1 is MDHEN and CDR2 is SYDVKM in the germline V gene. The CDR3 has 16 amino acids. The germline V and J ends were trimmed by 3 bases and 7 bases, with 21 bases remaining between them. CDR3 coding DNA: TGTGCCAGCAGTTTTTCCGGGGGCAGGAGGAGTCTTGGCTACACCTTC. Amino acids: CASSFSGGRRSLGYTF.

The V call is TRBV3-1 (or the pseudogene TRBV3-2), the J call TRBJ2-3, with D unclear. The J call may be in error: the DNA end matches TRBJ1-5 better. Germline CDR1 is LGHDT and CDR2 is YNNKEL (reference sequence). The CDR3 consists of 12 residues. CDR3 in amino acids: CASSPSPDTQHF. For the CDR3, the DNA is TGTGCCAGCAGCCCCAGCCCCGATACGCAGCATTTT.

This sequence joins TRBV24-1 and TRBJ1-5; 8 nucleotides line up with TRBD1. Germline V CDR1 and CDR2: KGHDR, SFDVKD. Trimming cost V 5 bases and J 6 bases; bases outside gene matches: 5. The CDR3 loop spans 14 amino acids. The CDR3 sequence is CATSAPGGTQPQHF. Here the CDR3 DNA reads TGTGCCACCAGTGCCCCAGGGGGCACTCAGCCCCAGCATTTT.

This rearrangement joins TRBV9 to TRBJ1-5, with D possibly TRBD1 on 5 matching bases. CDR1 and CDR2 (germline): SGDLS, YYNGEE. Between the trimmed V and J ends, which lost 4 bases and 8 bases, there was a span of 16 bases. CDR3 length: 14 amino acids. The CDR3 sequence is CASSPMGGQEPQHF. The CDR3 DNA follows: TGTGCCAGCAGCCCCATGGGGGGTCAGGAGCCCCAGCATTTT.

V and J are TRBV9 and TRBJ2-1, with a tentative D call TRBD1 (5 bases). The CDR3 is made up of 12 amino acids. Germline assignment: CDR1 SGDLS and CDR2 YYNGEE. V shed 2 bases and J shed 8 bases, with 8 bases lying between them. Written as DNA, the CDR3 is TGTGCCAGCAGCGTTCAGGGCTATGAGCAGTTCTTC. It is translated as CASSVQGYEQFF.